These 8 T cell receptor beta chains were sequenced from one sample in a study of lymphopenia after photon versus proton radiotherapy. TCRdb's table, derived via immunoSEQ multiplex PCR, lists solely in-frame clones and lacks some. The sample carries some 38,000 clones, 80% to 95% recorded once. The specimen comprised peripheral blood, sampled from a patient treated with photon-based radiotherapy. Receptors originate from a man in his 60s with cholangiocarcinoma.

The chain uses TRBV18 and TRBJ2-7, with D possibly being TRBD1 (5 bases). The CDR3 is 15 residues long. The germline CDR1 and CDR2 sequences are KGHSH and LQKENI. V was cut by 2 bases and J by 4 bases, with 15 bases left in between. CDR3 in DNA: TGTGCCAGCTCACCATCTGGGGCACAAAGTTACGAGCAGTACTTC. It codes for CASSPSGAQSYEQYF.

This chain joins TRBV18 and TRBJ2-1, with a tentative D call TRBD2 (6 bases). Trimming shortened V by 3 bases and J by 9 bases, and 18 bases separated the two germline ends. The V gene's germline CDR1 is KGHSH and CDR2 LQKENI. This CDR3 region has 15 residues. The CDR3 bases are TGTGCCAGCTCACCTAGCGGAGCCTTATACTTTGAGCAGTTCTTC. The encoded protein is CASSPSGALYFEQFF.

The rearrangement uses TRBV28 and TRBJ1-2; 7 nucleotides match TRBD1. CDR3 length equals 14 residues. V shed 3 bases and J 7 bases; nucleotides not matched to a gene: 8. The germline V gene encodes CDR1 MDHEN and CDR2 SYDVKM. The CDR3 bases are TGTGCCAGCAGTTTTGGCAGACAGGGAGGTGGCTACACCTTC. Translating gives CASSFGRQGGGYTF.

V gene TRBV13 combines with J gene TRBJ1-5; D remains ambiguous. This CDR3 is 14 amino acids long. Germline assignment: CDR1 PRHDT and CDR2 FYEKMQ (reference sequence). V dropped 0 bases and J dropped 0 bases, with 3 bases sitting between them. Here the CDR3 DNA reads TGTGCCAGCAGCTTAGGTGGTAGCAATCAGCCCCAGCATTTT. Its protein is CASSLGGSNQPQHF.

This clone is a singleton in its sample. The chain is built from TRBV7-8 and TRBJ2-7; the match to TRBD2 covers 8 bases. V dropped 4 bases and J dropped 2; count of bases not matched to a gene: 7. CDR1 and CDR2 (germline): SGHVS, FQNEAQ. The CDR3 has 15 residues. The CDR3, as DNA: TGTGCCAGCAGCTGGGCACCGGGACTAGCCTACGAGCAGTACTTC. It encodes CASSWAPGLAYEQYF.

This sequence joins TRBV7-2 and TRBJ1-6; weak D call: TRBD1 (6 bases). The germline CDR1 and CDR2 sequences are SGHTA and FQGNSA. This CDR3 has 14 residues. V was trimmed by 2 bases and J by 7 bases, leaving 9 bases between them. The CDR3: CASSLWGLNSPLHF. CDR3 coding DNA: TGTGCCAGCAGCTTATGGGGGCTGAATTCACCCCTCCACTTT.

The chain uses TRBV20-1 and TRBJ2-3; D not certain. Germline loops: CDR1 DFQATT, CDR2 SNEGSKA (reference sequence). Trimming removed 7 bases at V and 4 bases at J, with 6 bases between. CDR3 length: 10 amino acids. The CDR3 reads CSGRADTQYF. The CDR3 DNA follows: TGCAGTGGCCGCGCAGATACGCAGTATTTT.

CDR3 residues: CASSAPGQGREKLFF. As DNA, the CDR3 is TGTGCCAGCAGTGCGCCAGGACAGGGCCGGGAAAAACTGTTTTTT. V is TRBV6-5 and J is TRBJ1-4, with TRBD1 identical over 8 bases. CDR3 size: 15 residues. Losses at the gene ends were 5 bases for V and 8 bases for J; bases not matched to a gene: 10. Germline CDR1 and CDR2: MNHEY and SVGAGI.